This entry describes one T cell receptor beta chain. The read terminates 3 residues before the CDR3 end, so the remaining end is supplied by the germline J gene. The sample is drawn from a study of T cells in women clearing cervical HPV infection. Study background: Donors had HPV16-related CIN3 or worse; 2 had invasive cancer. Cases' blood sampling followed lesion detection by median roughly 160 days (90 to 200). HLA type could not be excluded as a confounder.

Germline V gene lookup returns CDR1 SGHTA and CDR2 FQGNSA. This CDR3 comprises 15 residues. Trimming took 1 base from V and 4 from J, leaving 13 bases between them. Generated by immunoSEQ multiplex PCR, the TCRdb table keeps only in-frame clones and is missing some. The sample totals more than 20,000 clones. The sequence was collected from a woman aged 18-70 years with a cervical HPV16 infection that either progressed to CIN3+ or cleared (not recorded which). The source material was blood buffy coat. This chain uses TRBV7-2 with TRBJ1-1; possibly TRBD1 for D (5 bases). The covered CDR3 bases are TGTGCCAGCAGCTTAGTTCTAGGGGCGACCACTGAA. This encodes CASSLVLGATTE. The whole CDR3 is CASSLVLGATTEAFF.